A selection of T cell receptor beta chains follows, all from one sample in a study of blood T cell repertoires in COVID-19. The method was immunoSEQ multiplex PCR; TCRdb's version includes in-frame clones alone and lacks a portion of them. The table has about 160,000 clones, 80% to 90% seen once. The sample was peripheral blood. These receptor sequences come from a woman in her 70s with COVID-19, enrolled during active disease. CDR3s include the opening cysteine and the closing phenylalanine or tryptophan. D genes are given only for firm matches. Expanded clones are given a class, and other clones once, few, many or no size at all.

j_call: TRBJ1-2; d_call: NA; clone_size: NA; v_call: TRBV4-1; cdr3_nt: TGCGCCAGCAGCCAAGTAACGTCCGGGAACTATGGCTACACCTTC; cdr3_aa: CASSQVTSGNYGYTF
j_call: TRBJ1-6; d_call: NA; clone_size: NA; v_call: TRBV5-1; cdr3_nt: TGCGCCAGCAGCTTGGGACAGTTAAATTCACCCCTCCACTTT; cdr3_aa: CASSLGQLNSPLHF
j_call: TRBJ2-3; d_call: TRBD1; clone_size: NA; v_call: TRBV18; cdr3_nt: TGTGCCAGCTCACCGCGACGGGACAGGGGAACAGATACGCAGTATTTT; cdr3_aa: CASSPRRDRGTDTQYF
j_call: TRBJ2-3; d_call: NA; clone_size: NA; v_call: TRBV2; cdr3_nt: TGTGCCAGCAAGGCCGGGTTGCCAGCTGACGATACGCAGTATTTT; cdr3_aa: CASKAGLPADDTQYF
j_call: TRBJ1-1; d_call: NA; clone_size: few; v_call: TRBV12-3/TRBV12-4; cdr3_nt: TGTGCCAGCAGTTTTGGGGCGAACACTGAAGCTTTCTTT; cdr3_aa: CASSFGANTEAFF
j_call: TRBJ2-1; d_call: TRBD2; clone_size: NA; v_call: TRBV29-1; cdr3_nt: TGCAGCTCGAGGGAGGGCAATGAGCAGTTCTTC; cdr3_aa: CSSREGNEQFF
j_call: TRBJ2-4; d_call: TRBD1; clone_size: NA; v_call: TRBV15; cdr3_nt: TGTGCCACCAGCAGGGACAGGGATGCCAAAAACATTCAGTACTTC; cdr3_aa: CATSRDRDAKNIQYF
j_call: TRBJ1-2; d_call: NA; clone_size: once; v_call: TRBV20-1; cdr3_nt: TGCAGTGCTAGTCCCGCCGCGGACTATGGCTACACCTTC; cdr3_aa: CSASPAADYGYTF
j_call: TRBJ1-1; d_call: TRBD1; clone_size: NA; v_call: TRBV10-1; cdr3_nt: TGCGCCAGCAGGGGGACAGACATGAACACTGAAGCTTTCTTT; cdr3_aa: CASRGTDMNTEAFF
j_call: TRBJ2-3; d_call: NA; clone_size: NA; v_call: TRBV20-1; cdr3_nt: TGCAGTGCGAGTCAGGGTGGGGAAGTAGATACGCAGTATTTT; cdr3_aa: CSASQGGEVDTQYF
j_call: TRBJ2-2; d_call: TRBD1; clone_size: NA; v_call: TRBV7-8; cdr3_nt: TGTGCCAGCAGCTTAGGGTCCAGGGGGAAAACCGGGGAGCTGTTTTTT; cdr3_aa: CASSLGSRGKTGELFF
j_call: TRBJ2-3; d_call: TRBD2; clone_size: NA; v_call: TRBV7-3; cdr3_nt: TGTGCCAGCAGCTTAAGCCCGGGGGGGGCAGTCCGCACAGATACGCAGTATTTT; cdr3_aa: CASSLSPGGAVRTDTQYF
j_call: TRBJ1-4; d_call: TRBD1; clone_size: once; v_call: TRBV30; cdr3_nt: TGTGCCTGGAGCCCCAGGGCAGGGGGTTATGAAAAACTGTTTTTT; cdr3_aa: CAWSPRAGGYEKLFF
j_call: TRBJ1-5; d_call: NA; clone_size: NA; v_call: TRBV6-5; cdr3_nt: TGTGCCAGCAGCCCCACATCAGGGCAGCCCCAGCATTTT; cdr3_aa: CASSPTSGQPQHF
j_call: TRBJ1-1; d_call: TRBD1; clone_size: once; v_call: TRBV5-6; cdr3_nt: TGTGCCAGCAGCCCGGGACAGGTCTGGGCTGAAGCTTTCTTT; cdr3_aa: CASSPGQVWAEAFF
j_call: TRBJ2-1; d_call: TRBD2; clone_size: NA; v_call: TRBV5-1; cdr3_nt: TGCGCCAGCAGCGAACCCGGGACTAGCGGGGGGGTAAATGAGCAGTTCTTC; cdr3_aa: CASSEPGTSGGVNEQFF
j_call: TRBJ1-2; d_call: NA; clone_size: NA; v_call: TRBV28; cdr3_nt: TGTGCCAGCAGTTTCGACCAGGGGTGGGTTGGCTACACCTTC; cdr3_aa: CASSFDQGWVGYTF
j_call: TRBJ2-7; d_call: TRBD1; clone_size: few; v_call: TRBV7-9; cdr3_nt: TGTGCCAGCAGCTCACAGGGAGCACAGGGGGCCTACGAGCAGTACTTC; cdr3_aa: CASSSQGAQGAYEQYF
j_call: TRBJ2-7; d_call: NA; clone_size: once; v_call: TRBV10-3; cdr3_nt: TGTGCCATCAGTGACAGTCGGAGCCCGCCCTACGAGCAGTACTTC; cdr3_aa: CAISDSRSPPYEQYF
j_call: TRBJ1-1; d_call: TRBD1; clone_size: few; v_call: TRBV6-5; cdr3_nt: TGTGCCAGCTCGGAGGGGGCAGGGGGCACTGAAGCTTTCTTT; cdr3_aa: CASSEGAGGTEAFF
j_call: TRBJ1-5; d_call: TRBD1; clone_size: NA; v_call: TRBV10-2; cdr3_nt: TGCGCCAGCAGAAAACAGGGGAGTGATCAGCCCCAGCATTTT; cdr3_aa: CASRKQGSDQPQHF
j_call: TRBJ2-7; d_call: NA; clone_size: NA; v_call: TRBV7-9; cdr3_nt: TGTGCCAGCAGCTCAGACGGGCAGGGGTCCTACGAGCAGTACTTC; cdr3_aa: CASSSDGQGSYEQYF
j_call: TRBJ1-5; d_call: NA; clone_size: once; v_call: TRBV6-4; cdr3_nt: TGTGCCAGCAGAGAGACCGGCGGGGTTGGGCCCCAGCATTTT; cdr3_aa: CASRETGGVGPQHF
j_call: TRBJ1-2; d_call: TRBD1; clone_size: NA; v_call: TRBV9; cdr3_nt: TGTGCCAGCAGTTCTACGGGACAGCCCTATGGCTACACCTTC; cdr3_aa: CASSSTGQPYGYTF
j_call: TRBJ2-7; d_call: TRBD1; clone_size: NA; v_call: TRBV7-9; cdr3_nt: TGTGCCAGCAGCTTCGGACAGGGGAATGGTCACGAGCAGTACTTC; cdr3_aa: CASSFGQGNGHEQYF
j_call: TRBJ1-6; d_call: TRBD1; clone_size: NA; v_call: TRBV30; cdr3_nt: TGTGCCTGGAGCGGACCCGGGACAGGGAATTCACCCCTCCACTTT; cdr3_aa: CAWSGPGTGNSPLHF
j_call: TRBJ2-7; d_call: NA; clone_size: once; v_call: TRBV2; cdr3_nt: TGTGCCAGCAGCAACAGGGACTCCTACGAGCAGTACTTC; cdr3_aa: CASSNRDSYEQYF
j_call: TRBJ1-1; d_call: NA; clone_size: NA; v_call: TRBV27; cdr3_nt: TGTGCCAGCAGTTTAGTATCAGGGTCAGTTGGAGCTTTCTTT; cdr3_aa: CASSLVSGSVGAFF
j_call: TRBJ2-2; d_call: TRBD1; clone_size: NA; v_call: TRBV10-1; cdr3_nt: TGCGCCAGCAGTGAAGGTCAGGGGGCTAACACCGGGGAGCTGTTTTTT; cdr3_aa: CASSEGQGANTGELFF
j_call: TRBJ2-7; d_call: NA; clone_size: NA; v_call: TRBV5-4; cdr3_nt: TGTGCCAGCAGCACCCGACACAGGGAATACGAGCAGTACTTC; cdr3_aa: CASSTRHREYEQYF
j_call: TRBJ1-5; d_call: TRBD1; clone_size: NA; v_call: TRBV19; cdr3_nt: TGTGCCAGTAGTCCCGGGACAGGGTGGGGGCAGCCCCAGCATTTT; cdr3_aa: CASSPGTGWGQPQHF
j_call: TRBJ2-4; d_call: NA; clone_size: NA; v_call: TRBV11-2; cdr3_nt: TGTGCCAGCAGCTTAGAGTCCGCCTCGGGATACATTCAGTACTTC; cdr3_aa: CASSLESASGYIQYF